The clone carrying this T cell receptor (beta chain) is classed as medium-sized. The data are from a study of T cell responses to AZD1222 COVID-19 vaccine. Profiling relied on immunoSEQ multiplex PCR, and the TCRdb table lists in-frame clones only, not all of them. The data contain 90,000 to 150,000 clones, about 90% of them singletons. The CDR3 has 13 residues. V lost 4 bases and J 0 bases, leaving 4 bases between the germline ends. Looked up from germline, CDR1 is MNHNY and CDR2 is SVGAGI (reference sequence). The TCR was taken from an adult in good health. Material: peripheral blood, obtained on day 0 of AZD1222 vaccination. V gene TRBV6-6 combines with J gene TRBJ1-3; D gene unclear. The CDR3 here is CASSSNSGNTIYF. In nucleotides, the CDR3 is TGTGCCAGCAGTTCCAACTCTGGAAACACCATATATTTT.